This T cell receptor (beta chain) derives from a study of shared clonotypes between healthy human individuals. Genomic DNA from each subset was divided evenly over several immunoSEQ plates. The method was immunoSEQ multiplex PCR; TCRdb's version includes in-frame clones alone and lacks a portion of them. Here the sample spans about 1.5 million clones, roughly 98% being singletons. About this clone: Its antigen is not known.

Study observations and caveats: Non-shared clonotypes were found to have lower generation probabilities than the clonotypes that were shared by all four of the sorted-subset donors.

Sequenced sample: naive CD4+ T cells sorted from blood. The subset: CD45RA+ positively selected. The receptor comes from a man aged 25 to 40 in good health.

CDR3 DNA: TGTGCCAGCTCACTGTACCAGGGTACTCTACGACCTAGCACAGATACGCAGTATTTT. It is translated as CASSLYQGTLRPSTDTQYF. The rearrangement uses TRBV18 and TRBJ2-3, with D tentatively TRBD1 (5 bases). The CDR3 sequence is 19 residues long. V was pared by 4 bases and J by 0 bases, with 23 bases between. In germline, CDR1 is KGHSH, CDR2 LQKENI.